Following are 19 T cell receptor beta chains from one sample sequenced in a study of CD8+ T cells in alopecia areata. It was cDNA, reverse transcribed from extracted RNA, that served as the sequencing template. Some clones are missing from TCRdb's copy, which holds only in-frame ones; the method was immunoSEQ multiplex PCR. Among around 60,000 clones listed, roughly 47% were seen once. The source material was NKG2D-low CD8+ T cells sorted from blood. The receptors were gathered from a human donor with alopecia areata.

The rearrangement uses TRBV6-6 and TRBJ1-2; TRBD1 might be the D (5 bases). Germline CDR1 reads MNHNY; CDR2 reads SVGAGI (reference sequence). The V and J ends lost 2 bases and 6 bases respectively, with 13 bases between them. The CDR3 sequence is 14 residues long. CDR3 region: CASSYVRGQDGYTF. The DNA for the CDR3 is TGTGCCAGCAGTTACGTCCGTGGACAAGATGGCTACACCTTC.

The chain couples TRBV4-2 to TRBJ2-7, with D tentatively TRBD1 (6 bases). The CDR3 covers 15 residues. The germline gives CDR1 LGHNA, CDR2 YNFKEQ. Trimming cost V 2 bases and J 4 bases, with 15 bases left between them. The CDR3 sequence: CASSQNPGVSYEQYF. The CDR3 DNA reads TGTGCCAGCAGCCAAAATCCAGGGGTCTCTTACGAGCAGTACTTC.

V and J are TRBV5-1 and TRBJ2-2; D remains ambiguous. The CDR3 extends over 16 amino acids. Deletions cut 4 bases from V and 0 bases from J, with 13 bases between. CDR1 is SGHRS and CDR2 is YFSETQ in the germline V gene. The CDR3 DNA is TGCGCCAGCAGCCTCCGGGCAGGAGCGAACACCGGGGAGCTGTTTTTT. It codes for CASSLRAGANTGELFF.

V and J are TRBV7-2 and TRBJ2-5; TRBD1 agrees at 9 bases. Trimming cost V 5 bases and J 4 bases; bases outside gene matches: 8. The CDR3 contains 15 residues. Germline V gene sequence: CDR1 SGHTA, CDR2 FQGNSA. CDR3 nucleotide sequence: TGTGCCAGCAGCAGACAGGGGGAGGGGCTAGAGACCCAGTACTTC. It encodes CASSRQGEGLETQYF.

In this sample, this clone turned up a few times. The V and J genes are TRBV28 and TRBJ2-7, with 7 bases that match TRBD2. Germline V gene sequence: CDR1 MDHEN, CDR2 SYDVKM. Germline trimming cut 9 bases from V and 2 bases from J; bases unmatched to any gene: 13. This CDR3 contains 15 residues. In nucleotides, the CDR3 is TGTGCCAGTCTCGGGGAGGGAAGGAAGGCCTACGAGCAGTACTTC. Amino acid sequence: CASLGEGRKAYEQYF. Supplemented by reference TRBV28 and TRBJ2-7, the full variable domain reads DVKVTQSSRYLVKRTGEKVFLECVQDMDHENMFWYRQDPGLGLRLIYFSYDVKMKEKGDIPEGYSVSREKKERFSLILESASTNQTSMYLCASLGEGRKAYEQYFGPGTRLTVT.

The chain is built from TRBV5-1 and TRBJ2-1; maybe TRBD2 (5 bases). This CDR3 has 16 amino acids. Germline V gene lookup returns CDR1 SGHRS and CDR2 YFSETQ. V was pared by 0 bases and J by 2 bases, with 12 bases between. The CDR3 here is CASSLAVIAPYNEQFF. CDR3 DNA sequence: TGCGCCAGCAGCTTGGCCGTCATAGCGCCCTACAATGAGCAGTTCTTC. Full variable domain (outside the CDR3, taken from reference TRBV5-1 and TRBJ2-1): KAGVTQTPRYLIKTRGQQVTLSCSPISGHRSVSWYQQTPGQGLQFLFEYFSETQRNKGNFPGRFSGRQFSNSRSEMNVSTLELGDSALYLCASSLAVIAPYNEQFFGPGTRLTVL.

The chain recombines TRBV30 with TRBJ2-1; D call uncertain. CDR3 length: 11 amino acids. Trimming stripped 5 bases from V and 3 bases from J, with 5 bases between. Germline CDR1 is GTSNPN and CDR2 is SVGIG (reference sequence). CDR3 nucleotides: TGTGCCTGGGACCGCTACAATGAGCAGTTCTTC. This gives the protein CAWDRYNEQFF.

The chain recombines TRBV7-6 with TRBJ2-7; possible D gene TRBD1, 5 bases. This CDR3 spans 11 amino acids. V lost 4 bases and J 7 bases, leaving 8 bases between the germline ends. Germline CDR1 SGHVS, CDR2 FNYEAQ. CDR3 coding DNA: TGTGCCAGCAGCTCAGGGTCAGAGCAGTACTTC. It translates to CASSSGSEQYF.

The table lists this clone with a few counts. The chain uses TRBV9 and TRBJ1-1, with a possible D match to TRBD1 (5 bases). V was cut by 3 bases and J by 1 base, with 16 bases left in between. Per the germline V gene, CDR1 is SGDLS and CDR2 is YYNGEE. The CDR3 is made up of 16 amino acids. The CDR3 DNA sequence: TGTGCCAGCAGCGAGGATTACCGGGGCTCGAACACTGAAGCTTTCTTT. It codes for CASSEDYRGSNTEAFF.

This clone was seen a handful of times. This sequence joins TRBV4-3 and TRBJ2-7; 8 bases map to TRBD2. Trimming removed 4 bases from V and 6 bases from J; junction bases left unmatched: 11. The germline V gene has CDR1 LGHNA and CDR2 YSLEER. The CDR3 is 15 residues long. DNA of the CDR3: TGCGCCAGCAGCCCCCTTCTAGCCAGCGGGGGCGAGCAGTACTTC. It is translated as CASSPLLASGGEQYF.

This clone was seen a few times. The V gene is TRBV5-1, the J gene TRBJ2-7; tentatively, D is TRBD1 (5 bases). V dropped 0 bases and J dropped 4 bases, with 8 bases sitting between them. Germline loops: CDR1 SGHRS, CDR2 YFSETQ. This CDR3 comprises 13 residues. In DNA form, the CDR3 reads TGCGCCAGCAGCTTGGGGGGCGTTTACGAGCAGTACTTC. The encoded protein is CASSLGGVYEQYF.

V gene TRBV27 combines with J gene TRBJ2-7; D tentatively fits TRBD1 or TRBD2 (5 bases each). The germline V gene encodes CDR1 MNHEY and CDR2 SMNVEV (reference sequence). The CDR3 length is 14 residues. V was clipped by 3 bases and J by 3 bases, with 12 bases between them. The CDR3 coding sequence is TGTGCCAGCAGTTTTTTTAAGGGGAGCTACGAGCAGTACTTC. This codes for CASSFFKGSYEQYF.

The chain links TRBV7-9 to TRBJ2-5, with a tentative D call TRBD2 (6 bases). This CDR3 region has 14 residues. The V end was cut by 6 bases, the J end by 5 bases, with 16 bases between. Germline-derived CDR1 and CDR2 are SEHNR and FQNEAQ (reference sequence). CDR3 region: CASRFQGGRETQYF. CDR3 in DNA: TGTGCCAGCAGGTTCCAAGGAGGGCGCGAGACCCAGTACTTC. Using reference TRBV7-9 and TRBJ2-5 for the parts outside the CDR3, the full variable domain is DTGVSQNPRHKITKRGQNVTFRCDPISEHNRLYWYRQTLGQGPEFLTYFQNEAQLEKSRLLSDRFSAERPKGSFSTLEIQRTEQGDSAMYLCASRFQGGRETQYFGPGTRLLVL.

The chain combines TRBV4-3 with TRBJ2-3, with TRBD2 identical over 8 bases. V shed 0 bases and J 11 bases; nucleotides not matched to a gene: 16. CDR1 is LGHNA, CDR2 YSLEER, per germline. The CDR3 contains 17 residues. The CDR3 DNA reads TGCGCCAGCAGCCAAGAACGACTAGCGTTTGGGTATTTAGGGCAGTATTTT. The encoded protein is CASSQERLAFGYLGQYF.

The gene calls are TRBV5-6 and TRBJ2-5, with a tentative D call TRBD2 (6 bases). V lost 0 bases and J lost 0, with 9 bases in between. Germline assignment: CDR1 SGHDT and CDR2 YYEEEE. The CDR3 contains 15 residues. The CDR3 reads CASSLAAGHQETQYF. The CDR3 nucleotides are TGTGCCAGCAGCTTGGCCGCGGGACACCAAGAGACCCAGTACTTC.

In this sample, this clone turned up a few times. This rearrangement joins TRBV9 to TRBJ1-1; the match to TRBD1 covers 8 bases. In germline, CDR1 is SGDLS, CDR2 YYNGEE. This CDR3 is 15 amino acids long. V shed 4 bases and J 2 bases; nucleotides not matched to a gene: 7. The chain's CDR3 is CASSLQGGRNTEAFF. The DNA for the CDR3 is TGTGCCAGCAGCTTACAGGGGGGGAGAAACACTGAAGCTTTCTTT.

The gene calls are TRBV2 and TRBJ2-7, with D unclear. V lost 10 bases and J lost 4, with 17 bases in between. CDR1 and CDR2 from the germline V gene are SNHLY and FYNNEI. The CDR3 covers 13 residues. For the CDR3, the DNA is TGTGCCACCCGAGCACTCGGGTTGTACGAGCAGTACTTC. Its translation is CATRALGLYEQYF.

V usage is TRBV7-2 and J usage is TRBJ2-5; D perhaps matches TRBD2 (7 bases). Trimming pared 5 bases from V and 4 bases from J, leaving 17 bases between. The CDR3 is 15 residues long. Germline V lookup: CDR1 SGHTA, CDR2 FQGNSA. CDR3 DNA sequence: TGTGCCAGCAGCAGACAGAGGGGGGGGCTAGAGACCCAGTACTTC. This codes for CASSRQRGGLETQYF.

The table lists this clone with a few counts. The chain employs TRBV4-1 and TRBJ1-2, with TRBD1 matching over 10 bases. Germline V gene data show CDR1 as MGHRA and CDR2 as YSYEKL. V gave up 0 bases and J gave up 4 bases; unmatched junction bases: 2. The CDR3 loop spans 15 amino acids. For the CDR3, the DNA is TGCGCCAGCAGCCAAGAGTGGGACAGGGGCTATGGCTACACCTTC. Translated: CASSQEWDRGYGYTF.